This TCR beta chain was recorded in a study of tumor and adjacent non-tumor tissue in lung cancer. RNA was extracted from bulk tissue without any cell sorting. Distant lung tissue was collected more than 3 cm away from the tumor edge. Findings and caveats of the study: Tumor tissue had significantly higher TCR diversity than normal lung.

CDR1 is DFQATT and CDR2 is SNEGSKA in the germline V gene (reference sequence). This CDR3 has 12 amino acids. Deletions cut 3 bases from V and 2 bases from J, with 8 bases between. Ten or more counts support this clonotype. Its antigen is still unknown. Three rounds of nested PCR, following a modified ARM-PCR protocol, produced the TCRbeta library. TCRdb reanalysed the multiplex PCR reads using MiXCR and keeps one entry per CDR3 protein. The table includes about 67,000 distinct CDR3 sequences, under 80% detected once. V is TRBV20-1 and J is TRBJ2-7; TRBD2 might be the D (5 bases). Sequencing was done on a sample of distant non-tumor lung tissue. The source is a man between 60 and 70 years old with non-small cell lung cancer. CDR3 region: CSARRVAYEQYF. CDR3 nucleotides: TGCAGTGCTAGGAGGGTTGCCTACGAGCAGTACTTC.